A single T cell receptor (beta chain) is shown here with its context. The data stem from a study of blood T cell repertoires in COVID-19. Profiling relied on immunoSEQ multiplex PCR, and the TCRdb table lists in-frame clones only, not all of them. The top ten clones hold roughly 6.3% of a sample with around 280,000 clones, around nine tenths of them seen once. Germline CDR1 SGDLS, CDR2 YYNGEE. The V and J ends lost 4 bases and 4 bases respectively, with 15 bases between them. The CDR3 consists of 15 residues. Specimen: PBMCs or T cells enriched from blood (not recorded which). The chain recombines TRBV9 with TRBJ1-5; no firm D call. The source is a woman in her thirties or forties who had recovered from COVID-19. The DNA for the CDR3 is TGTGCCAGCAGCTCCTCAACGGGGTGGAATCAGCCCCAGCATTTT. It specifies CASSSSTGWNQPQHF.